This paragraph reports one TCR beta chain. Antigen unknown. The sample is drawn from a study of cytomegalovirus exposure and HLA in healthy donors. Study-wide results and limits: When analyzed later, a missense DCLRE1C variant was found to be linked to TCR beta V- and J-gene trimming. Reported results showed that the classifier diagnosed cytomegalovirus status with high specificity and sensitivity.

CDR3 length equals 12 residues. Per germline, CDR1 SGHAT and CDR2 FQDESV (reference sequence). V dropped 8 bases and J dropped 6; count of bases not matched to a gene: 3. The PCR made use of 60 Vbeta and 13 Jbeta primers. Method: immunoSEQ multiplex PCR; TCRdb's copy keeps in-frame clones and lacks some. The sample records hundreds of thousands of clones, 85% to 90% being singletons. The chain links TRBV11-1 to TRBJ1-1, with 10 bases that match TRBD1. Material for sequencing was PBMCs. This TCR derives from a woman aged 18-35 years in good health and CMV-seronegative. CDR3 sequence (DNA): TGTGCCAGCGGACAGGGGGTTTCTGAAGCTTTCTTT. Translation: CASGQGVSEAFF.